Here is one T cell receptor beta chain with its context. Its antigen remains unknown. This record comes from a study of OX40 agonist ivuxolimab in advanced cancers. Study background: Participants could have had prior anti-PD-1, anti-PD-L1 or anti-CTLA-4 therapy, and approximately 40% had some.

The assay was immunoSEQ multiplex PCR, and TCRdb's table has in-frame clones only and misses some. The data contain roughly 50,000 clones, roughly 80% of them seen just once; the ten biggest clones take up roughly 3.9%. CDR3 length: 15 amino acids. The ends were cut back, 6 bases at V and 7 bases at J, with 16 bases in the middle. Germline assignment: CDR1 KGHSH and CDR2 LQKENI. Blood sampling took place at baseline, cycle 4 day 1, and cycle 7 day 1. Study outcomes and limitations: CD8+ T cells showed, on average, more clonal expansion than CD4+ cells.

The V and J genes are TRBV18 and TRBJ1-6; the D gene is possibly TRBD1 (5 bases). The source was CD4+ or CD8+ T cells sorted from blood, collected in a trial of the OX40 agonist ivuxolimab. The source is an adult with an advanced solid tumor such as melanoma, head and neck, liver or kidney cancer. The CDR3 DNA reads TGTGCCAGCTCCCTAACCCAGGGTAGAAATTCACCCCTCCACTTT. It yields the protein CASSLTQGRNSPLHF.